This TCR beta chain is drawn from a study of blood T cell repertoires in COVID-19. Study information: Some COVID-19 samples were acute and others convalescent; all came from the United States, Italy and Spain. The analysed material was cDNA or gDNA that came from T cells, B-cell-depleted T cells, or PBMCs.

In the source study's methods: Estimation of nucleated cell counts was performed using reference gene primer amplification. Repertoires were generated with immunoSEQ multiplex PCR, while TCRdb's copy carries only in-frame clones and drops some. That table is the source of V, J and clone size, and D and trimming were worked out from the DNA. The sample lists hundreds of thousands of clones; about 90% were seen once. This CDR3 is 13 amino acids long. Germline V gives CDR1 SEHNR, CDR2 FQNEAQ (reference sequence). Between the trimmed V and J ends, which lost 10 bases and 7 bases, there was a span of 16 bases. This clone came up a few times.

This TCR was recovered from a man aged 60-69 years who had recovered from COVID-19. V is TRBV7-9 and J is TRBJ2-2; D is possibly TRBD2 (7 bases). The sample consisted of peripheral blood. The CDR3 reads CATQRGGSGELFF. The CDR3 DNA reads TGTGCCACCCAGAGGGGGGGCAGCGGGGAGCTGTTTTTT.